This TCR beta chain was recovered during a study of Ad26.COV2.S vaccination and SARS-CoV-2 variants. Study-level findings and limits: Responses of spike-specific T cells (both CD8+ and CD4+) reportedly showed substantial breadth after vaccination.

The table came from immunoSEQ multiplex PCR; TCRdb's copy has only in-frame clones and leaves some out. Among under 250,000 clones listed, approximately 88% were seen once. Treatment of the sample: around 19 received Ad26.COV2.S at low or high dose, single or two shots; about 5 received placebo; per-sample allocation not given. Samples analyzed were those drawn on day 63 after the first vaccine or placebo injection. Based in Boston, the donor was an adult of 18-55 years. The CDR3 runs 15 residues. CDR1 is MGHRA, CDR2 YSYEKL, per germline. Trimming at V came to 4 bases and at J to 2 bases, leaving 7 bases not matched to a gene. Concerning this clone itself: Its antigen is not identified.

The V gene is TRBV4-1, the J gene TRBJ1-2; 7 nucleotides line up with TRBD1. The sequencing used peripheral blood, collected in a trial of Ad26.COV2.S vaccine versus placebo. The TCR comes from a person aged 18 to 65 who received the Ad26.COV2.S COVID-19 vaccine or a placebo. In DNA, the CDR3 is TGCGCCAGCAGCCCGGGGACAGACTCCAACTATGGCTACACCTTC. Protein product: CASSPGTDSNYGYTF.